Each of the 17 T cell receptor beta chains below was sequenced from the same sample in a study of blood T cells in healthy people across ages. Primers used in a second PCR of about 6 to 11 cycles were a sample-barcoded 5' primer and a J-beta primer mix. Via MiXCR, TCRdb re-called the 5' RACE reads, giving one row per CDR3 protein. Of roughly 640,000 distinct CDR3 sequences listed, approximately 30% are singletons. The material sequenced was blood. The origin of the receptors is an elderly woman in good health.

This clonotype was recorded a few times. The CDR3 DNA is TGTGCCAGCAGCCTGACTCCGGGACTAGCGGGCCCCGGGGATACGCAGTATTTT. This codes for CASSLTPGLAGPGDTQYF. The chain couples TRBV7-9 to TRBJ2-3; 12 nucleotides align to TRBD2. Per the germline V gene, CDR1 is SEHNR and CDR2 is FQNEAQ (reference sequence). This CDR3 is 18 amino acids long. V was pared by 5 bases and J by 6 bases, with 15 bases of the junction left unmatched.

This rearrangement joins TRBV28 to TRBJ2-7; maybe TRBD1 (6 bases). CDR3 length: 17 residues. The germline CDR1 and CDR2 sequences are MDHEN and SYDVKM. V lost 3 bases to trimming and J lost 0 bases, with 18 bases between them. The CDR3 reads CASSLEYLGDTSYEQYF. CDR3 sequence (DNA): TGTGCCAGCAGTTTGGAATACCTCGGGGACACCTCCTACGAGCAGTACTTC.

This clonotype came up many times. The chain uses TRBV25-1 and TRBJ2-1; 8 bases fit TRBD1. Losses at the gene ends were 1 base for V and 5 bases for J; bases not matched to a gene: 4. Germline V gene data show CDR1 as MGHDK and CDR2 as SYGVNS. The CDR3 runs 15 residues. CDR3 residues: CASSEWTGQDNEQFF. Here the CDR3 DNA reads TGTGCCAGCAGTGAATGGACAGGGCAAGACAATGAGCAGTTCTTC.

J is TRBJ2-4 and V is TRBV6-6, with D perhaps matching TRBD1 (5 bases). The J call may be incorrect, as the DNA end agrees better with TRBJ2-5. CDR1 and CDR2 (germline): MNHNY, SVGAGI (reference sequence). This CDR3 has 14 residues. CDR3 region: CASSYGAYQETQYF. The CDR3 nucleotides read TGTGCCAGCAGTTACGGGGCGTACCAAGAGACCCAGTACTTC.

Of note for this clonotype: A much larger clone lies one base from this, so it may be a read error. V is TRBV6-2 or TRBV6-3 and J is TRBJ1-1; D uncertain. This CDR3 has 12 amino acids. Looked up from germline, CDR1 is MNHEY and CDR2 is SVGEGT. The CDR3 DNA is TGTGCCAGCAGTTACTCGAACACTGAAACTTTCTTT. Its translation: CASSYSNTETFF.

This clonotype was recorded a few times. CDR3 nucleotide sequence: TGTGCCAGCAGGGAAAAAGGGGGGTGGGAGCAGTTCTTC. Translated: CASREKGGWEQFF. The chain has TRBV5-4 and TRBJ2-1, with D perhaps given as TRBD1 or TRBD2 (6 bases each). The germline CDR1 and CDR2 sequences are SGHNT and YYREEE (reference sequence). CDR3 size: 13 residues. The V end was cut by 5 bases, the J end by 10 bases, with 16 bases between.

V is TRBV6-6 and J is TRBJ1-4; D is unclear. CDR3 length: 11 amino acids. Trimming left V 5 bases short and J 11 bases short, with 9 bases between. Germline CDR1 reads MNHNY; CDR2 reads SVGAGI (reference sequence). The CDR3 loop reads CASSDNLKLFF. The CDR3 DNA reads as TGTGCCAGCAGTGACAATCTTAAACTGTTTTTT.

This clonotype was recorded a few times. CDR3 DNA: TGTGCCAGCAGCCTTTCCAGGGGAGAGGATGAAAAACTGTTTTTT. Translating gives CASSLSRGEDEKLFF. This rearrangement joins TRBV12-3 or TRBV12-4 to TRBJ1-4, with a tentative D call TRBD1 (6 bases). The CDR3 has 15 amino acids. Trimming removed 6 bases from V and 6 bases from J, with 17 bases in between.

This clonotype was seen many times. The chain recombines TRBV20-1 with TRBJ1-5, with D maybe TRBD1 (5 bases). The CDR3 covers 14 residues. Trimming took 3 bases from V and 6 from J, leaving 15 bases between them. CDR1 DFQATT and CDR2 SNEGSKA come from the germline V gene (reference sequence). CDR3 in DNA: TGCAGTGCTAGTAATAGTTTTGGGGGTCAGCCCCAGCATTTT. Translated: CSASNSFGGQPQHF.

This clonotype occurred many times. The V and J genes are TRBV30 and TRBJ2-3; 12 bases are shared with TRBD2. The CDR3 sequence is 13 residues long. V lost 3 bases, J lost 7 bases, and 2 bases stayed unmatched. CDR1 GTSNPN and CDR2 SVGIG come from the germline V gene (reference sequence). The CDR3: CAWRLAGGYTQYF. CDR3 coding DNA: TGTGCCTGGAGACTAGCGGGGGGCTATACGCAGTATTTT.

As concerns this clonotype: A junction end diverges from the germline sequence, so it may reflect a read error. The chain employs TRBV6-2 or TRBV6-3 and TRBJ1-1; no definite D call. Germline-derived CDR1 and CDR2 are MNHEY and SVGEGT. CDR3 length equals 15 residues. The CDR3 reads CASSLPARGNTGAFF. CDR3 bases: TGTGCCAGCAGTCTACCCGCGAGAGGGAACACTGGAGCTTTCTTT.

This chain connects TRBV7-9 to TRBJ1-4; D uncertain. Germline V gene data show CDR1 as SEHNR and CDR2 as FQNEAQ (reference sequence). CDR3 length: 14 amino acids. The ends were cut back, 5 bases at V and 7 bases at J, with 14 bases in the middle. Written as DNA, the CDR3 is TGTGCCAGCAGCACGGTGGAACCCCCTGAAAAACTGTTTTTT. Protein sequence: CASSTVEPPEKLFF.

In regard to this clonotype: It may be a read error: a sequence one base away is much more abundant. V gene TRBV5-1 combines with J gene TRBJ1-1; perhaps TRBD1 as D (5 bases). This CDR3 is 14 amino acids long. Germline V gives CDR1 SGHRS, CDR2 YFSETQ. CDR3 sequence reads: CASTGGRLNTEVFF. For the CDR3, the DNA is TGCGCCAGCACCGGGGGACGGTTGAACACTGAAGTTTTCTTT.

Of note for this clonotype: It may be a read error: a sequence one base away is much more abundant. The chain links TRBV30 to TRBJ2-5; 9 nucleotides match TRBD2. From germline, CDR1 is GTSNPN and CDR2 SVGIG (reference sequence). The CDR3 runs 15 residues. The DNA of the CDR3 is TGTGTCTGGAGTACGGGACTAGCTGATCAAGAGACCCAGTACTTC. This gives the protein CVWSTGLADQETQYF.

The chain links TRBV12-3 or TRBV12-4 to TRBJ2-3; the D call may be TRBD1 or TRBD2 (5 bases each). The CDR3 has 16 residues. V lost 3 bases and J 1 base, leaving 14 bases between the germline ends. The CDR3 DNA reads TGTGCCAGCAGTTTGGGCTCCGGGACGGGCACAGATACGCAGTATTTT. Translating gives CASSLGSGTGTDTQYF.

In the case of this clonotype: A read error may be the cause here, since a much bigger clone is one base away. The V gene is TRBV7-3, the J gene TRBJ2-7; D uncertain. Germline V gene data show CDR1 as SGHTA and CDR2 as FQGTGA. The CDR3 sequence is 13 residues long. Between the trimmed V and J ends, which lost 1 base and 7 bases, there was a span of 11 bases. CDR3 residues: CASSLIVRGEQYF. The CDR3 DNA reads TGTGCCAGCAGCTTAATTGTTCGCGGTGAGCAGTACTTC.

This clonotype was seen many times. This chain connects TRBV7-6 to TRBJ2-7, with D tentatively TRBD2 (6 bases). The CDR3 runs 13 residues. Trimming stripped 5 bases from V and 0 bases from J, with 8 bases between. Per germline, CDR1 SGHVS and CDR2 FNYEAQ. The CDR3 nucleotides are TGTGCCAGCAGCCGGGGGAGCTCCTACGAGCAGTACTTC. Encoded protein: CASSRGSSYEQYF.